This TCR beta chain comes out of a study of technical replicates of blood from a few donors. Trimming removed 0 bases at V and 0 bases at J, with 6 bases between. The CDR3 has 15 amino acids. Germline-derived CDR1 and CDR2 are ENHRY and SYGVKD. Sequenced by immunoSEQ multiplex PCR; TCRdb stores in-frame clones only, minus some. The table lists over 75,000 clones, under 97% of them singletons. Sequencing was performed on T cells isolated from PBMCs. The TCR originated in a human donor in good health. The chain uses TRBV10-3 and TRBJ2-1; possible D gene TRBD1, 6 bases. The CDR3 DNA reads TGTGCCATCAGTGAGTCGGGACACTCCTACAATGAGCAGTTCTTC. It translates to CAISESGHSYNEQFF.